This T cell receptor (beta chain) was identified in a study of cytomegalovirus exposure and HLA in healthy donors. Of note for this clone: Its antigen is not known.

Between the trimmed V and J ends, which lost 0 bases and 0 bases, there was a span of 9 bases. In germline, CDR1 is SGHAT, CDR2 FQNNGV. The CDR3 extends over 15 amino acids. Though probably carrying unrecorded immune exposures, donors were nominally healthy at sampling. Primers: 60 Vbeta forward and 13 Jbeta reverse. The method was immunoSEQ multiplex PCR; TCRdb's version includes in-frame clones alone and lacks a portion of them. The top ten hold 10% to 15% of the sample, which has 95,000 to 150,000 clones, roughly 82% seen once. Broader study findings: Rarity characterized most TCR sequences, yet some public TCRs appeared in many donors. TCR beta V segments were, for the most part, productive about 87% or about 30% of the time in an earlier analysis.

The receptor comes from a woman aged 40 to 55 in good health and CMV-seropositive. The gene calls are TRBV11-2 and TRBJ2-7; possible D gene TRBD2, 6 bases. The sequenced sample consisted of PBMCs. CDR3 amino acids: CASSLELTSSYEQYF. CDR3 DNA: TGTGCCAGCAGCTTAGAACTGACTAGCTCCTACGAGCAGTACTTC.